One sample yielded the 12 T cell receptor beta chains listed below, sequenced in a study of naive and memory T cell subsets. An equimolar mix of two oligonucleotides served as the beta constant-region primer for TRBC1 and TRBC2. One entry per CDR3 protein, called by TCRdb with MiXCR from the UMI-ligation and nested PCR reads. The profile covers approximately 82,000 distinct CDR3 sequences, with 7% appearing a single time and 1.6% taken by the ten largest. Sequencing input: central memory CD4+ T cells from blood. The receptors were gathered from a human donor in good health.

This clonotype was detected ten times or more. The V and J genes are TRBV20-1 and TRBJ2-7; D unresolved. This CDR3 has 12 amino acids. Germline V CDR1 and CDR2: DFQATT, SNEGSKA (reference sequence). Trimming took off 5 bases at V and 7 bases at J, with 15 bases between the two ends. The CDR3 nucleotides read TGCAGTGCTGCCCCTAGACTTGGGGAGCAGTACTTC. Its protein product is CSAAPRLGEQYF.

In this sample, this clonotype turned up many times. The rearrangement uses TRBV20-1 and TRBJ2-3, with 7 positions matching TRBD2. Trimming took 1 base from V and 0 from J; bases not matched to a gene: 7. There are 16 residues in the CDR3. Germline V gene data show CDR1 as DFQATT and CDR2 as SNEGSKA (reference sequence). The CDR3 region is CSARGSSGSSTDTQYF. The CDR3 coding sequence is TGCAGTGCTAGAGGGTCTAGCGGATCTAGCACAGATACGCAGTATTTT.

This clonotype was counted a few times. The rearrangement joins TRBV20-1 to TRBJ2-7, with D possibly called TRBD1 or TRBD2 (6 bases each). Germline loops: CDR1 DFQATT, CDR2 SNEGSKA (reference sequence). Trimming stripped 3 bases from V and 3 bases from J, with 18 bases between. The CDR3 is 15 residues long. The CDR3 loop is CSARGLTGAGYEQYF. CDR3 DNA: TGCAGTGCTAGGGGACTGACGGGGGCCGGCTACGAGCAGTACTTC.

Ten or more counts support this clonotype. The chain joins TRBV11-3 to TRBJ2-1; no definite D call. The germline V gene has CDR1 SGHNT and CDR2 YENEEA. Between the trimmed V and J ends, which lost 1 base and 10 bases, there was a span of 5 bases. This CDR3 is built from 11 residues. The CDR3 DNA is TGTGCCAGCAGCTTAGTGCGCGAGCAGTTCTTC. Its translation is CASSLVREQFF.

This clonotype has a count of ten or more. The chain combines TRBV7-9 with TRBJ1-4, with D maybe TRBD1 (6 bases). Germline-derived CDR1 and CDR2 are SEHNR and FQNEAQ (reference sequence). V shed 1 base and J shed 8 bases, with 8 bases lying between them. The CDR3 spans 13 residues. CDR3 nucleotides: TGTGCCAGCAGCTTAGAGGGGGGAGAAAAACTGTTTTTT. It specifies CASSLEGGEKLFF.

This chain links TRBV20-1 with TRBJ2-3, with 8 nucleotides matching TRBD2. CDR3 size: 16 residues. V lost 4 bases to trimming and J lost 1 base; unmatched junction nucleotides: 10. The germline V gene encodes CDR1 DFQATT and CDR2 SNEGSKA (reference sequence). The CDR3 region has the DNA TGCAGTGCTACCGGGGGGGCTAATAAGGGCACAGATACGCAGTATTTT. It is translated as CSATGGANKGTDTQYF.

Ten or more counts support this clonotype. The chain links TRBV20-1 to TRBJ1-4; 7 positions match TRBD1. Per germline, CDR1 DFQATT and CDR2 SNEGSKA (reference sequence). CDR3 length: 16 amino acids. The ends lost 1 base at V and 4 bases at J; junction bases unmatched: 9. CDR3: CSARGSRTGYNEKLFF. The DNA of the CDR3 is TGCAGTGCTAGAGGTAGTAGGACAGGCTATAATGAAAAACTGTTTTTT.

This clonotype was seen a handful of times. J is TRBJ1-2 and V is TRBV5-4; 8 nucleotides align to TRBD1. From germline, CDR1 is SGHNT and CDR2 YYREEE (reference sequence). V was pared by 6 bases and J by 4 bases, with 17 bases of the junction left unmatched. The CDR3 has 17 amino acids. The DNA for the CDR3 is TGTGCCAGCACCCCCGGGACAGGAGGACTACTCGGCTATGGCTACACCTTC. Encoded protein: CASTPGTGGLLGYGYTF. The complete variable domain, with remaining parts taken from reference TRBV5-4 and TRBJ1-2, reads ETGVTQSPTHLIKTRGQQVTLRCSSQSGHNTVSWYQQALGQGPQFIFQYYREEENGRGNFPPRFSGLQFPNYSSELNVNALELDDSALYLCASTPGTGGLLGYGYTFGSGTRLTVV.

This clonotype was seen repeatedly, ten times or more. The rearrangement uses TRBV7-2 and TRBJ1-4; no clear D gene. Germline V gene sequence: CDR1 SGHTA, CDR2 FQGNSA. V shed 5 bases and J shed 8 bases, with 12 bases lying between them. CDR3 length: 13 amino acids. The CDR3 protein is CASSPILREKLFF. CDR3 nucleotides: TGTGCCAGCAGCCCAATTCTTCGGGAAAAACTGTTTTTT.

This clonotype was counted ten times or more. The CDR3 is CSARDAGKVVYEQYF. The CDR3 DNA reads TGCAGTGCTAGAGATGCAGGGAAGGTTGTCTACGAGCAGTACTTC. The rearrangement joins TRBV20-1 to TRBJ2-7, with a possible D match to TRBD1 (5 bases). The CDR3 totals 15 residues. Germline assignment: CDR1 DFQATT and CDR2 SNEGSKA (reference sequence). The V end was cut by 0 bases, the J end by 3 bases, with 15 bases between.

The chain recombines TRBV29-1 with TRBJ1-5; TRBD1 matches 7 bases. The CDR3 extends over 13 amino acids. Looked up from germline, CDR1 is SQVTM and CDR2 is ANQGSEA. The trim removed 6 bases at V and 3 bases at J, leaving 5 bases unmatched. The CDR3 loop is CSVIQGPNQPQHF. CDR3 DNA sequence: TGCAGCGTGATACAGGGGCCCAATCAGCCCCAGCATTTT.

There are a few counts of this clonotype. The chain links TRBV3-1 to TRBJ2-2, with 7 bases aligning to TRBD2. In germline, CDR1 is LGHDT, CDR2 YNNKEL (reference sequence). The CDR3 sequence is 16 residues long. V dropped 6 bases and J dropped 1; count of bases not matched to a gene: 8. This CDR3 reads CASRITGTKNTGELFF. The CDR3 DNA reads as TGTGCCAGCAGGATTACCGGGACTAAGAACACCGGGGAGCTGTTTTTT. The full variable domain, completed using reference TRBV3-1 and TRBJ2-2, is DTAVSQTPKYLVTQMGNDKSIKCEQNLGHDTMYWYKQDSKKFLKIMFSYNNKELIINETVPNRFSPKSPDKAHLNLHINSLELGDSAVYFCASRITGTKNTGELFFGEGSRLTVL.